The present T cell receptor (beta chain) was sequenced within a study of cytomegalovirus exposure and HLA in healthy donors. The assay was immunoSEQ multiplex PCR, and TCRdb's table has in-frame clones only and misses some. The top ten hold more than 2.5% of the sample, which has 100,000 to 120,000 clones, about 85% seen once. Comment on this clone: The target antigen is unknown.

Findings of the study overall: In vitro work confirmed that a few CMV-associated chains recognize CMV antigens. The classifier was said to identify cytomegalovirus status with high specificity and sensitivity.

Trimming took 5 bases from V and 8 from J, leaving 18 bases between them. There are 14 residues in the CDR3. Per germline, CDR1 MNHEY and CDR2 SVGAGI. The sequenced sample was PBMCs. This TCR came from a woman aged 18-29 years in good health and CMV-seronegative. The rearrangement uses TRBV6-5 and TRBJ1-1, with a weak D call TRBD1 (5 bases). CDR3 residues: CASSRSLQGGEAFF. The CDR3, as DNA: TGTGCCAGCAGTCGGAGCCTTCAGGGAGGGGAAGCTTTCTTT.